This TCR beta chain appears in the sequencing data of a study of shared clonotypes between healthy human individuals. Trimming removed 4 bases from V and 8 bases from J; junction bases left unmatched: 5. There are 13 residues in the CDR3. CDR1 is MRHNA and CDR2 is SNTAGT in the germline V gene. Measured with immunoSEQ multiplex PCR; TCRdb has only the in-frame clones, and not every one. This table has 400,000 to 600,000 clones, more than 75% appearing once. This TCR was sampled from a woman in her thirties or forties in good health. Some clones in this sample may be carry-over from other donors' samples. This rearrangement joins TRBV6-4 to TRBJ2-1; 7 bases fit TRBD1. Sequenced sample: PBMCs. CDR3 sequence (DNA): TGTGCCAGCAGTGGGGACAGCAAGGATGAGCAGTTCTTC. It codes for CASSGDSKDEQFF.